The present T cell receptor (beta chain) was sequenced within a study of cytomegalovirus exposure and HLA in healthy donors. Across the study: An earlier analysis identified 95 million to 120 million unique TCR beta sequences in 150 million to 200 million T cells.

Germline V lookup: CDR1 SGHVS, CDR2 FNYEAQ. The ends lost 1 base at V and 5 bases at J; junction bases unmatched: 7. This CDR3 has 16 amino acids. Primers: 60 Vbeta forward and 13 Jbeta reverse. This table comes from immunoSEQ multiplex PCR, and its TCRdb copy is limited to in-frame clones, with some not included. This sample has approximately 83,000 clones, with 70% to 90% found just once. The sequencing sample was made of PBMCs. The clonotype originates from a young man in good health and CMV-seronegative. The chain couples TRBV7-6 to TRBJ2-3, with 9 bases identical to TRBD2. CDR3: CASSLGGGGAIDTQYF. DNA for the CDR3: TGTGCCAGCAGCTTAGGTGGCGGGGGGGCAATAGATACGCAGTATTTT.